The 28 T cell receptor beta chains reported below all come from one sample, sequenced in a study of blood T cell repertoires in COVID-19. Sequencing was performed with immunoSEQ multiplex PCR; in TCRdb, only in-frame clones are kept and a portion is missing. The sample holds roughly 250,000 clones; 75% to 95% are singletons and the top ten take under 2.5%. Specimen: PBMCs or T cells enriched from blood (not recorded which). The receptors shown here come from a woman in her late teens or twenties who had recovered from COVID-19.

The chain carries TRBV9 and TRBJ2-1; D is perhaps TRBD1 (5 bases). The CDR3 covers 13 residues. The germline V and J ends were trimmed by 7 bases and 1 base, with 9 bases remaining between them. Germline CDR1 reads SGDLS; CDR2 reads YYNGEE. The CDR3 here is CASQGKSYNEQFF. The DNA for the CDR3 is TGTGCCAGCCAGGGTAAATCCTACAATGAGCAGTTCTTC.

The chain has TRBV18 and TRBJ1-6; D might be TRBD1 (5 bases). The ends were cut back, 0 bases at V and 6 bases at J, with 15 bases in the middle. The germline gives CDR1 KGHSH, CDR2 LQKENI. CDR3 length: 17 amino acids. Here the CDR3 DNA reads TGTGCCAGCTCACCACCGATTACGGGGGTTCGTAATTCACCCCTCCACTTT. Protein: CASSPPITGVRNSPLHF. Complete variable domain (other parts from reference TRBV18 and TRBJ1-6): NAGVMQNPRHLVRRRGQEARLRCSPMKGHSHVYWYRQLPEEGLKFMVYLQKENIIDESGMPKERFSAEFPKEGPSILRIQQVVRGDSAAYFCASSPPITGVRNSPLHFGNGTRLTVT.

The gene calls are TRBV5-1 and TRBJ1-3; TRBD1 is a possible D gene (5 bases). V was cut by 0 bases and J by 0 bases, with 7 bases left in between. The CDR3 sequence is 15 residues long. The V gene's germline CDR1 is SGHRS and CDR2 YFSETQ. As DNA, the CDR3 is TGCGCCAGCAGCTTGGACGGGGGCTCTGGAAACACCATATATTTT. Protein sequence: CASSLDGGSGNTIYF.

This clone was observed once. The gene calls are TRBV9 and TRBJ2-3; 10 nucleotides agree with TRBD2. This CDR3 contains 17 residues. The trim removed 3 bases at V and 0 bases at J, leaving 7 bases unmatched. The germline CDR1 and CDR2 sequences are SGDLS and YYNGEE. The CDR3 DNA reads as TGTGCCAGCAGCGAGGCTATAGCGGGGGGCAGCACAGATACGCAGTATTTT. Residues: CASSEAIAGGSTDTQYF.

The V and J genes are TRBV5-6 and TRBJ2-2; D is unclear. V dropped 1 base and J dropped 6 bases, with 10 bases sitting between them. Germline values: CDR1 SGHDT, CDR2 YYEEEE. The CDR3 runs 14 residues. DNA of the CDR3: TGTGCCAGCAGCTTGAGACACGACCCCGGGGAGCTGTTTTTT. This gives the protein CASSLRHDPGELFF.

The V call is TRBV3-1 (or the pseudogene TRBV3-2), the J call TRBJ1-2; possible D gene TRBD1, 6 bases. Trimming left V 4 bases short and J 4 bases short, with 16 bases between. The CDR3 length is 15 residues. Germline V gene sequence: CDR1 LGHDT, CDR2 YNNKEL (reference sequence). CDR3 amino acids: CASSPSTGKIYGYTF. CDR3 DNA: TGTGCCAGCAGCCCATCAACAGGGAAGATCTATGGCTACACCTTC.

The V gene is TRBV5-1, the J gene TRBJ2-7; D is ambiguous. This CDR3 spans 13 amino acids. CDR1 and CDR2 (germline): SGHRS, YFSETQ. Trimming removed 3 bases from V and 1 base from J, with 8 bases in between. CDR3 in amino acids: CASSSSASYEQYF. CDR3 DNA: TGCGCCAGCAGCTCCTCAGCGTCCTACGAGCAGTACTTC.

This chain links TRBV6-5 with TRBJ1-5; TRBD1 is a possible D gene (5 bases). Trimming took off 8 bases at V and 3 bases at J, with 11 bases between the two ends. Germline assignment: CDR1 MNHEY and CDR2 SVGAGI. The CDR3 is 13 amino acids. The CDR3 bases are TGTGCCAGCCTCCGACAGATCAATCAGCCCCAGCATTTT. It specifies CASLRQINQPQHF.

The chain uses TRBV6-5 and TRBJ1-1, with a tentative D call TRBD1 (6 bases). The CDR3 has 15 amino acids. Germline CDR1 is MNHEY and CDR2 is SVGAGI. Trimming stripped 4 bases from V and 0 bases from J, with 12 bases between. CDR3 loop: CASSSTGNMNTEAFF. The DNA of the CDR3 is TGTGCCAGCAGTTCGACAGGCAACATGAACACTGAAGCTTTCTTT.

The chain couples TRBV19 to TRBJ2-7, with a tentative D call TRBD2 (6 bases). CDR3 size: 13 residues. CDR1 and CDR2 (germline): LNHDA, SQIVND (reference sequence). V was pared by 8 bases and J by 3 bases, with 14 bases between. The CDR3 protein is CASSGTPFYEQYF. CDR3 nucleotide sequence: TGTGCCAGTTCGGGGACTCCTTTCTACGAGCAGTACTTC. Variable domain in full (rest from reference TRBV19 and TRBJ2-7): DGGITQSPKYLFRKEGQNVTLSCEQNLNHDAMYWYRQDPGQGLRLIYYSQIVNDFQKGDIAEGYSVSREKKESFPLTVTSAQKNPTAFYLCASSGTPFYEQYFGPGTRLTVT.

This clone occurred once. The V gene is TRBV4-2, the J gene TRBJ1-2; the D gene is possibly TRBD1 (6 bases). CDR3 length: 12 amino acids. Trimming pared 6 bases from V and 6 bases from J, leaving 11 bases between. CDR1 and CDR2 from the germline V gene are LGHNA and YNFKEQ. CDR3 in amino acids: CASRPPGDGYTF. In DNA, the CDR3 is TGTGCCAGCAGGCCTCCAGGGGATGGCTACACCTTC.

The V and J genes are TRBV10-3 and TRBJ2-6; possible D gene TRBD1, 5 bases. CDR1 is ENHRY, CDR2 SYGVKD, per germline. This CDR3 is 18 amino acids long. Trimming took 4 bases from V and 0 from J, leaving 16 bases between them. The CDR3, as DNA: TGTGCCATCAGTGTGCAGGGTTTAGGTGGCTCTGGGGCCAACGTCCTGACTTTC. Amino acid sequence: CAISVQGLGGSGANVLTF.

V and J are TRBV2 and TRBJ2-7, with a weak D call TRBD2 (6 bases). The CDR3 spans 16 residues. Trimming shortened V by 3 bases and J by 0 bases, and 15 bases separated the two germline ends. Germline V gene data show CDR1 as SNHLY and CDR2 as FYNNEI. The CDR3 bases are TGTGCCAGCAGTGAGACGGTAGCGGACTTCTCCTACGAGCAGTACTTC. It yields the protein CASSETVADFSYEQYF.

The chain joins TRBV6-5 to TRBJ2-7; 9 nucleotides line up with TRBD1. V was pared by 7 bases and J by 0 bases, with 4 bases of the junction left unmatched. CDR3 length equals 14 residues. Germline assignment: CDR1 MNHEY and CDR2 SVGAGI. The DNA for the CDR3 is TGTGCCAGCAAGGGGGACAGGGACTCCTACGAGCAGTACTTC. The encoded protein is CASKGDRDSYEQYF.

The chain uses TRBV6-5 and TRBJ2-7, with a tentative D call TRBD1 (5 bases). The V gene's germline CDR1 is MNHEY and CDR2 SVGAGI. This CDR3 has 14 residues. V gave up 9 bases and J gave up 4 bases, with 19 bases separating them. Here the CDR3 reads CASSSTGRTYEQYF. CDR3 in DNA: TGTGCCAGTTCCTCAACCGGCCGGACATACGAGCAGTACTTC.

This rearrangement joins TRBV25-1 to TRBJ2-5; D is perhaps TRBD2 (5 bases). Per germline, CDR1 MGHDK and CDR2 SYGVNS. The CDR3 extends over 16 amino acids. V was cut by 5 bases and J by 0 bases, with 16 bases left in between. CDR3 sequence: CASSRSLGSYQETQYF. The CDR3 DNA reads TGTGCCAGCAGTCGATCGTTAGGGAGCTACCAAGAGACCCAGTACTTC. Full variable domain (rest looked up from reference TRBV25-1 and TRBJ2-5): EADIYQTPRYLVIGTGKKITLECSQTMGHDKMYWYQQDPGMELHLIHYSYGVNSTEKGDLSSESTVSRIRTEHFPLTLESARPSHTSQYLCASSRSLGSYQETQYFGPGTRLLVL.

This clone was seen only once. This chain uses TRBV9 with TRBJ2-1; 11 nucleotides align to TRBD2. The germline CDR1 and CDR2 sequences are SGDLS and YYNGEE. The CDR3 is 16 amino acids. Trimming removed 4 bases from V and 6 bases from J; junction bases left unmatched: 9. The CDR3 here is CASSTNLGLAVNEQFF. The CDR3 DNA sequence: TGTGCCAGCAGCACAAACCTGGGACTAGCGGTCAATGAGCAGTTCTTC.

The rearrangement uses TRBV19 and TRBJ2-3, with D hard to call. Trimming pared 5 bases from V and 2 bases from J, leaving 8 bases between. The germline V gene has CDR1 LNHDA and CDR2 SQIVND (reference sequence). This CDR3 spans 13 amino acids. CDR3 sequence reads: CASSSGATDTQYF. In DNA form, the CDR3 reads TGTGCCAGTAGTTCCGGTGCCACAGATACGCAGTATTTT.

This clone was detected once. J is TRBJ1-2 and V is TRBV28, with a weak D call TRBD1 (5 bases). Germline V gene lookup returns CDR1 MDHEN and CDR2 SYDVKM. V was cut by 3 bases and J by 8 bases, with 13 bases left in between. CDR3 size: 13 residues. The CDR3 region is CASSFPGPRGYTF. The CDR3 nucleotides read TGTGCCAGCAGTTTTCCAGGGCCGAGGGGCTACACCTTC.

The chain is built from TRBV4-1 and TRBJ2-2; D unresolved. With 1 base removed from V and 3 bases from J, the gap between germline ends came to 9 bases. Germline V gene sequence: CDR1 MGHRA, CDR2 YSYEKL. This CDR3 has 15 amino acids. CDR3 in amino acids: CASSQVTSDTGELFF. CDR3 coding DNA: TGCGCCAGCAGCCAAGTGACTTCAGACACCGGGGAGCTGTTTTTT.

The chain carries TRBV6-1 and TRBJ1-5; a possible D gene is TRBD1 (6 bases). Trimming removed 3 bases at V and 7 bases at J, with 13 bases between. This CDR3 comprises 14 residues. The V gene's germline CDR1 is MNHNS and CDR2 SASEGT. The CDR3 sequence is CASSDQGRGQPQHF. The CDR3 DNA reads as TGTGCCAGCAGTGATCAGGGAAGGGGGCAGCCCCAGCATTTT.

CDR3 region: CASSIVAGGPGEQFF. In DNA, the CDR3 is TGTGCCAGTAGTATAGTAGCGGGGGGGCCAGGGGAGCAGTTCTTC. The chain employs TRBV19 and TRBJ2-1; 11 bases match TRBD2. Trimming took 1 base from V and 10 from J; bases not matched to a gene: 6. Germline V gene lookup returns CDR1 LNHDA and CDR2 SQIVND (reference sequence). This CDR3 is built from 15 residues.

The CDR3 coding sequence is TGTGCCGGCGGCACGGGACTAGCCGGGACCGGGGAGCTGTTTTTT. As protein: CAGGTGLAGTGELFF. The genes are TRBV3-1 (or the pseudogene TRBV3-2) and TRBJ2-2; 9 positions match TRBD2. Germline-derived CDR1 and CDR2 are LGHDT and YNNKEL (reference sequence). This CDR3 is built from 15 residues. Unmatched junction bases numbered 12, after V lost 11 bases and J lost 5 bases.

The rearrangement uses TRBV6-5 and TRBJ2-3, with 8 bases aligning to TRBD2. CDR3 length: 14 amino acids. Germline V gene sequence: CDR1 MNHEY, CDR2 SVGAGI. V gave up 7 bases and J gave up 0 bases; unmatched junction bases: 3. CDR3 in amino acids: CASTTSGSTDTQYF. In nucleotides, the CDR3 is TGTGCCAGCACTACTAGCGGTAGCACAGATACGCAGTATTTT.

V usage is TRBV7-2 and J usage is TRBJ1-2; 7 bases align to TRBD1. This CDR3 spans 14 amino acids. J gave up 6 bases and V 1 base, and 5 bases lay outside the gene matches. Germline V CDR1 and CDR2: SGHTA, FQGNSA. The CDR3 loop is CASSLVEGAHGYTF. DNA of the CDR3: TGTGCCAGCAGCTTAGTCGAGGGGGCGCATGGCTACACCTTC.

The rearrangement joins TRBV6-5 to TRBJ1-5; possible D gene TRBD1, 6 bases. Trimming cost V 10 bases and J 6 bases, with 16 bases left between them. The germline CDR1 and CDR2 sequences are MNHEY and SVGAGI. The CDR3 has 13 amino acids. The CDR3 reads CATHRGAGQPQHF. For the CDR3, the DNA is TGTGCCACCCATCGGGGGGCTGGTCAGCCCCAGCATTTT.

CDR3 coding DNA: TGCGCCGCACACCACCAGGGCTTCTACGAGCAGTACTTC. Protein product: CAAHHQGFYEQYF. The chain recombines TRBV23-1 with TRBJ2-7, with a possible D match to TRBD1 (5 bases). TRBV23-1 is designated an ORF whose function remains uncertain. The V and J ends lost 11 bases and 3 bases respectively, with 17 bases between them. The CDR3 has 13 residues.

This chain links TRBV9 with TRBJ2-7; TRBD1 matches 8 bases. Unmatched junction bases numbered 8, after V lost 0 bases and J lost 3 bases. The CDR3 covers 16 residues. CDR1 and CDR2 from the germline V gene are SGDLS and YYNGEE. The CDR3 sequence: CASSVAAGGTYYEQYF. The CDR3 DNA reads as TGTGCCAGCAGCGTAGCGGCAGGGGGCACCTACTACGAGCAGTACTTC.